Below, one T cell receptor (beta chain) is given with its context. The entry originates in a study of blood T cell repertoires in COVID-19. Sequencing used immunoSEQ multiplex PCR; TCRdb keeps in-frame clones, though not all of them. Seen here are hundreds of thousands of clones, 75% to 90% observed once, and the top ten hold 7% to 7.5%. The V gene lost 4 bases and the J gene lost 4 bases, with 11 bases spanning the gap. CDR3 length: 14 residues. CDR1 and CDR2 from the germline V gene are SNHLY and FYNNEI. Sequenced sample: peripheral blood. V usage is TRBV2 and J usage is TRBJ1-3; weak D call: TRBD1 (6 bases). The sequence derives from an older woman with COVID-19, enrolled during active disease. Written as DNA, the CDR3 is TGTGCCAGCAGTGTGGGGGCCCGGGGAAACACCATATATTTT. The encoded protein is CASSVGARGNTIYF.